Following are 5 T cell receptor beta chains from one sample sequenced in a study of T cell clonotyping in hematopoietic cell transplantation. Time point reported: recipient sample about 28 days before transplant, after cytoreduction. Only in-frame clones appear in the TCRdb table, and some are missing; sequencing was by immunoSEQ multiplex PCR. Of 25,000 to 30,000 clones in the sample, approximately 80% were seen once. The sequenced sample was peripheral blood mononuclear cells, obtained before stem cell transplant. The receptors shown here come from a woman aged 25-40 years with chronic myeloid leukemia. Some clones in this sample may be carry-over from other donors' samples.

The chain uses TRBV29-1 and TRBJ1-2, with a tentative D call TRBD1 (5 bases). The CDR3 has 11 amino acids. Germline V gene data show CDR1 as SQVTM and CDR2 as ANQGSEA. V was cut by 4 bases and J by 6 bases, with 9 bases left in between. The CDR3 coding sequence is TGCAGCGTTGTAGTAGGGGATGGCTACACCTTC. Its protein is CSVVVGDGYTF.

There are a few counts of this clone. This chain links TRBV4-1 with TRBJ1-2; the match to TRBD1 covers 7 bases. CDR1 MGHRA and CDR2 YSYEKL come from the germline V gene. Trimming took 0 bases from V and 6 from J; bases not matched to a gene: 7. The CDR3 totals 15 residues. The CDR3 reads CASSQEQGRTDGYTF. The CDR3 DNA reads TGCGCCAGCAGCCAAGAACAGGGGCGAACGGATGGCTACACCTTC.

This rearrangement joins TRBV5-4 to TRBJ2-1, with TRBD2 matching over 15 bases. From germline, CDR1 is SGHNT and CDR2 YYREEE (reference sequence). V shed 4 bases, J shed 8 bases, and the junction held 4 bases outside the gene matches. This CDR3 comprises 15 residues. The DNA of the CDR3 is TGTGCCAGCAGCCTGGGACTAGCGGGGGGAGATGAGCAGTTCTTC. Amino acid sequence: CASSLGLAGGDEQFF.

The table lists this clone with a count of one. V is TRBV4-3 and J is TRBJ1-2; D unclear. The CDR3 totals 14 residues. The germline gives CDR1 LGHNA, CDR2 YSLEER. The V gene lost 2 bases and the J gene lost 6 bases, with 13 bases spanning the gap. The CDR3 DNA reads TGCGCCAGCAGCCAAAGCCGTTTCGGGAATGGCTACACCTTC. It specifies CASSQSRFGNGYTF.

CDR3 protein: CASSPGQKHNTEAFF. The CDR3 DNA reads as TGTGCCAGCAGTCCCGGACAGAAGCACAACACTGAAGCTTTCTTT. The J gene is TRBJ1-1, the V gene TRBV6-5, with TRBD1 as a possible D gene (6 bases). CDR3 length equals 15 residues. The germline V gene has CDR1 MNHEY and CDR2 SVGAGI. V was pared by 5 bases and J by 2 bases, with 15 bases between.